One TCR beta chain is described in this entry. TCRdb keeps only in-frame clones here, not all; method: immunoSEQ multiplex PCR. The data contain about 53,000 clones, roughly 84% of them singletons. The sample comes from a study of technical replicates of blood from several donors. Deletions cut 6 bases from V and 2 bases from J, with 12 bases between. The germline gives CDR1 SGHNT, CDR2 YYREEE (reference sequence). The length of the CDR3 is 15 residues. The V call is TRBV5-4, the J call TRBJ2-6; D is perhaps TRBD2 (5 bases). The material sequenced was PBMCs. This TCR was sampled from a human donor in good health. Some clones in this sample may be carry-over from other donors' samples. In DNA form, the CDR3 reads TGTGCCAGCAATAACCCCGGGGCTGGGGCCAACGTCCTGACTTTC. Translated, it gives CASNNPGAGANVLTF.